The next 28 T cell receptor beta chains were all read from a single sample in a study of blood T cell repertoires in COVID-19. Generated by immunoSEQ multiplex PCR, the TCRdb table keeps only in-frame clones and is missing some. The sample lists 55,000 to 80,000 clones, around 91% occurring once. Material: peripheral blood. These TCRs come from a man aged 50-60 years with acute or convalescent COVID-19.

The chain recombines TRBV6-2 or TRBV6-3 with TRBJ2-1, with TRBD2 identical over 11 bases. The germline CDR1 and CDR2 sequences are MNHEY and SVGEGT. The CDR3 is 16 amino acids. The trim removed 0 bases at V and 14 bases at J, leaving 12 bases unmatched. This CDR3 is CASSYSMPGLAGREFF. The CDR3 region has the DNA TGTGCCAGCAGTTACTCGATGCCCGGACTAGCGGGTCGTGAGTTCTTC.

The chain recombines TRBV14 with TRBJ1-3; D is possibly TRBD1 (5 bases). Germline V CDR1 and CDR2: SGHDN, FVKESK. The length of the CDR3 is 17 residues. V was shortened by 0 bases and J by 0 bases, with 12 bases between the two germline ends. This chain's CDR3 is CASSQDIGRDSGNTIYF. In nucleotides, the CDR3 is TGTGCCAGCAGCCAAGATATTGGCAGGGACTCTGGAAACACCATATATTTT.

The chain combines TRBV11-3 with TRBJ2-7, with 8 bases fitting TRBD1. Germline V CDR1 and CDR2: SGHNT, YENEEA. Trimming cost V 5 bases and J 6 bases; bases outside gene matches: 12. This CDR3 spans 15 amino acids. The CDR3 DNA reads TGTGCCAGCAGCCTGGGACAGGCAGTTGGCCGCGAGCAGTACGTC. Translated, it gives CASSLGQAVGREQYV.

The chain's CDR3 is CASSPSGVGTEAFF. CDR3 DNA: TGTGCCAGTAGTCCTAGCGGGGTCGGCACTGAAGCTTTCTTT. This chain uses TRBV19 with TRBJ1-1; the D is unclear. Germline-derived CDR1 and CDR2 are LNHDA and SQIVND (reference sequence). V shed 5 bases and J shed 4 bases, with 14 bases lying between them. The CDR3 spans 14 residues.

The CDR3: CASSSTGDYGYTF. In DNA form, the CDR3 reads TGTGCCAGCAGTAGTACAGGGGACTATGGCTACACCTTC. This rearrangement joins TRBV6-5 to TRBJ1-2, with 7 bases identical to TRBD1. In germline, CDR1 is MNHEY, CDR2 SVGAGI. The CDR3 has 13 amino acids. V lost 5 bases and J lost 3; bases outside the gene matches: 3.

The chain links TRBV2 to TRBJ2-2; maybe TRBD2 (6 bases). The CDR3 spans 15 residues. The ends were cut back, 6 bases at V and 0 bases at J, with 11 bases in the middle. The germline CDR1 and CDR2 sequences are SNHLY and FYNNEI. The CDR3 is CASSRTIANTGELFF. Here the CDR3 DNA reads TGTGCCAGCAGCAGGACTATCGCGAACACCGGGGAGCTGTTTTTT.

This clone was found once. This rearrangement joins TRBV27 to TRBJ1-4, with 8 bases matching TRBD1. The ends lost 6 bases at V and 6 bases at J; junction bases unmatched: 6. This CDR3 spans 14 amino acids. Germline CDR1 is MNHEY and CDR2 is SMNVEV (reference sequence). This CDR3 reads CASSPGTGDEKLFF. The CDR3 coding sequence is TGTGCCAGCAGCCCCGGGACAGGAGATGAAAAACTGTTTTTT.

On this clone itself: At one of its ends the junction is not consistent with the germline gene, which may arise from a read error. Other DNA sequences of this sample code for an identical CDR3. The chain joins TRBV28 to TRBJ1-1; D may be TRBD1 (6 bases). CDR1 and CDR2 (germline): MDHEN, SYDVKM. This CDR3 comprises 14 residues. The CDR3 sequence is CASSLYREVIEAFF. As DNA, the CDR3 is TGTGCCAGCAGCCTTTACAGGGAAGTGATTGAAGCTTTCTTC.

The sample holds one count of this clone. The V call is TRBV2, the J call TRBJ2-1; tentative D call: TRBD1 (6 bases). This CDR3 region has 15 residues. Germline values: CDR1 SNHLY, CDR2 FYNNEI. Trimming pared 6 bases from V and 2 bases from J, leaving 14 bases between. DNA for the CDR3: TGTGCCAGCAGGAACAGGGCGAACCCCTACAATGAGCAGTTCTTC. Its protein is CASRNRANPYNEQFF.

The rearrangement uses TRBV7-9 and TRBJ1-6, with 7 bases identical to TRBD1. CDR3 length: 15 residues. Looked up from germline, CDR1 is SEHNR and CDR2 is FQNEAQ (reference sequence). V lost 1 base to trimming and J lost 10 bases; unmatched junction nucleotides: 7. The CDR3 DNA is TGTGCCAGCAGCTTAGACTCAGGGGGAAGGTCACCCCTCCACTTT. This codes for CASSLDSGGRSPLHF.

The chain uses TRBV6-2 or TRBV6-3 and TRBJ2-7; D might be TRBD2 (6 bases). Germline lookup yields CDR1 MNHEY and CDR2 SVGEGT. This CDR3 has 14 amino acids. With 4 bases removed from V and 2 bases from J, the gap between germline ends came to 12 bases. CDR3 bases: TGTGCCAGCAGTTCCCTGGCGGGGACCTACGAGCAGTACTTC. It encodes CASSSLAGTYEQYF.

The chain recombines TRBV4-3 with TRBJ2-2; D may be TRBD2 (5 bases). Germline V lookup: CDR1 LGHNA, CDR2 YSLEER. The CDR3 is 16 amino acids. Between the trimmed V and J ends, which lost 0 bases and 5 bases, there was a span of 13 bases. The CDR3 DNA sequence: TGCGCCAGCAGCCAAGAACTTGAGGGCATTACCGGGGAGCTGTTTTTT. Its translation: CASSQELEGITGELFF.

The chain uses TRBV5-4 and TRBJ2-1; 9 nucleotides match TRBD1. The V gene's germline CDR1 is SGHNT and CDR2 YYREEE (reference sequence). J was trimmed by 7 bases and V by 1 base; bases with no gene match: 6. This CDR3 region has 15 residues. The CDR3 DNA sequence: TGTGCCAGCAGCTTGCCCTCCGGGACAGGGAATGAGCAGTTCTTC. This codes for CASSLPSGTGNEQFF.

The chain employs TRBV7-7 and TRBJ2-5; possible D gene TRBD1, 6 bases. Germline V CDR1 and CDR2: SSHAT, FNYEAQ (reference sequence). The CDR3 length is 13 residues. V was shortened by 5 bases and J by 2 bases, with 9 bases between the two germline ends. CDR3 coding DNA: TGTGCCAGCAGCCCGGACAGACAAGAGACCCAGTACTTC. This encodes CASSPDRQETQYF.

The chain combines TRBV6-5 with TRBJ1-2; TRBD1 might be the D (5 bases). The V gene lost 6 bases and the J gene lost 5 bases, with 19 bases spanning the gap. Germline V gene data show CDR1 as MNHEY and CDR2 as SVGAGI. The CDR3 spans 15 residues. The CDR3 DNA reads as TGTGCCAGCAGGGACGGGGAGGGGCGCGTTTATGGCTACACCTTC. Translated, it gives CASRDGEGRVYGYTF.

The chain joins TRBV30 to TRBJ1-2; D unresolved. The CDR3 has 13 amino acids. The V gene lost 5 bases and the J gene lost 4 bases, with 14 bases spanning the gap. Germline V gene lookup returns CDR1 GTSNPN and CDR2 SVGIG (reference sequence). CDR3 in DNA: TGTGCCTGGGAATCGAGGAGGTTCTATGGCTACACCTTC. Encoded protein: CAWESRRFYGYTF.

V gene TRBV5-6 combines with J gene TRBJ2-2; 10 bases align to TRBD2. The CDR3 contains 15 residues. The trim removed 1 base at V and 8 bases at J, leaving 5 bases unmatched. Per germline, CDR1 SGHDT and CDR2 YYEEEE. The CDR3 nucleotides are TGTGCCAGCAGCTTGATCACTAGCGGGATGGGGGAGCTGTTTTTT. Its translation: CASSLITSGMGELFF.

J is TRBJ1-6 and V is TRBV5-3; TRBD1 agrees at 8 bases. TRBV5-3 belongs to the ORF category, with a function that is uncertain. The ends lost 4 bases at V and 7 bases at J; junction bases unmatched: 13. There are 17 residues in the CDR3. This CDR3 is CARSPGRLTGENSPLHF. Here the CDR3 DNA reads TGTGCCAGAAGCCCTGGCCGGCTGACAGGGGAAAATTCACCCCTCCACTTT.

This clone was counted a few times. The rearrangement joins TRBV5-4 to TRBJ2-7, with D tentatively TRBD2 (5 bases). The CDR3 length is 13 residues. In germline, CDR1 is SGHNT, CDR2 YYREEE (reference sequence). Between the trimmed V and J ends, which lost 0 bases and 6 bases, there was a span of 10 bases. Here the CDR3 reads CASSLGAGGEQYF. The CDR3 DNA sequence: TGTGCCAGCAGCTTGGGTGCCGGAGGCGAGCAGTACTTC. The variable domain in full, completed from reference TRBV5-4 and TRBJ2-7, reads ETGVTQSPTHLIKTRGQQVTLRCSSQSGHNTVSWYQQALGQGPQFIFQYYREEENGRGNFPPRFSGLQFPNYSSELNVNALELDDSALYLCASSLGAGGEQYFGPGTRLTVT.

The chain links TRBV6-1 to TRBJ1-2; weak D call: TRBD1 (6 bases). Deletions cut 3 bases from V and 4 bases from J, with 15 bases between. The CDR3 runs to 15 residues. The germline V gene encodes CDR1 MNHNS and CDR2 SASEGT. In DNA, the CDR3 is TGTGCCAGCAGTGAGACCGCGACAGGACCCTATGGCTACACCTTC. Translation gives CASSETATGPYGYTF.

CDR3 amino acids: CASSSHRTGVSNQPQHF. The CDR3, as DNA: TGTGCCAGCAGCTCACACCGGACAGGAGTTAGCAATCAGCCCCAGCATTTT. The chain recombines TRBV5-8 with TRBJ1-5; TRBD1 agrees at 7 bases. The CDR3 has 17 residues. The germline V gene has CDR1 SGHTS and CDR2 YDEGEE. Germline trimming cut 3 bases from V and 0 bases from J; bases unmatched to any gene: 9. The full variable domain, rest sourced from reference TRBV5-8 and TRBJ1-5, is EAGVTQSPTHLIKTRGQQATLRCSPISGHTSVYWYQQALGLGLQFLLWYDEGEERNRGNFPPRFSGRQFPNYSSELNVNALELEDSALYLCASSSHRTGVSNQPQHFGDGTRLSIL.

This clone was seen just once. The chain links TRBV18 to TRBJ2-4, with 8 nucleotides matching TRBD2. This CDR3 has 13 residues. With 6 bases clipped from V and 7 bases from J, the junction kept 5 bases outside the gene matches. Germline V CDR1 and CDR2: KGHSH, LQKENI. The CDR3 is CASSPGGLNIQYF. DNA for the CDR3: TGTGCCAGCTCTCCGGGAGGGCTGAACATTCAGTACTTC.

The CDR3 DNA follows: TGTGCCAGCAGCTTGGCCTCCGGGACAGGGGACTACGAGCAGTACTTC. As protein: CASSLASGTGDYEQYF. The chain has TRBV5-6 and TRBJ2-7; 10 bases are a match to TRBD1. Germline V CDR1 and CDR2: SGHDT, YYEEEE. This CDR3 contains 16 residues. Trimming took 0 bases from V and 3 from J; bases not matched to a gene: 6.

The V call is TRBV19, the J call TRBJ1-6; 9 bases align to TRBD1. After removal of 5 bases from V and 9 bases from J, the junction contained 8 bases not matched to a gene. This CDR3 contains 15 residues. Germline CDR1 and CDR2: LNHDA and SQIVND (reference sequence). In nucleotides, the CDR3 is TGTGCCAGTAGTCCGGGACAGGGTGCGTCTTCACCCCTCCACTTT. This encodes CASSPGQGASSPLHF.

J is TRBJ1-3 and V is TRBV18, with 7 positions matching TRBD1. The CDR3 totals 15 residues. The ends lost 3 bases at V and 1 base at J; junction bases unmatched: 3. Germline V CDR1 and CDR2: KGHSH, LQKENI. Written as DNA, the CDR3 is TGTGCCAGCTCACCCTTGACAGGGTCTGGAAACACCATATATTTT. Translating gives CASSPLTGSGNTIYF.

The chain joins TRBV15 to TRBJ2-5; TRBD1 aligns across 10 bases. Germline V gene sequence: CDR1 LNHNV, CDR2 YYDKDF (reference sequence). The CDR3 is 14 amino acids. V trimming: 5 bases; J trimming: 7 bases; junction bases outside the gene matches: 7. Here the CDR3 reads CATSSRQGAWTQYF. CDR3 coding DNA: TGTGCCACCAGCTCCCGACAGGGGGCTTGGACCCAGTACTTC.

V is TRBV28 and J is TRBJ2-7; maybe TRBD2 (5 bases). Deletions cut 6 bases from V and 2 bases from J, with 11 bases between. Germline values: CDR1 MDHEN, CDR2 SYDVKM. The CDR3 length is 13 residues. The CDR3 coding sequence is TGTGCCAGCAGGGCTGGACTCCCCTACGAGCAGTACTTC. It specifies CASRAGLPYEQYF.

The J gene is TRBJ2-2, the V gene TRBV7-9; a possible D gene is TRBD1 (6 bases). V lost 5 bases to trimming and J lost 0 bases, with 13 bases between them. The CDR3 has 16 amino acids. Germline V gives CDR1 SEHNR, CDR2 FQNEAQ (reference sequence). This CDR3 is CASSPSGTTNTGELFF. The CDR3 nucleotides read TGTGCCAGCAGCCCAAGTGGGACAACGAACACCGGGGAGCTGTTTTTT.